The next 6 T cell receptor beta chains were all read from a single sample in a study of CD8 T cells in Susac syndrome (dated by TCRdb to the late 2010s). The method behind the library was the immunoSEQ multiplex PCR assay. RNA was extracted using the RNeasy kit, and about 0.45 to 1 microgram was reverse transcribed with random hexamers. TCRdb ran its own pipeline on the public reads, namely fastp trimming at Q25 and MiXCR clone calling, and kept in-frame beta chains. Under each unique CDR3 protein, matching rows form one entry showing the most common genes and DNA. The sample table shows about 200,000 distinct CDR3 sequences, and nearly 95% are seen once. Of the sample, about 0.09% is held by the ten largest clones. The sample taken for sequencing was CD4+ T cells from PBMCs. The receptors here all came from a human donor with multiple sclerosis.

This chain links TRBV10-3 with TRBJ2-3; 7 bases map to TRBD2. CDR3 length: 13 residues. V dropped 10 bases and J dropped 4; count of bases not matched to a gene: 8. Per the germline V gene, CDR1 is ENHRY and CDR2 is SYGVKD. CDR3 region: CATTSVAADTQYF. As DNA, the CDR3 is TGTGCCACAACTAGCGTGGCGGCAGATACGCAGTATTTT.

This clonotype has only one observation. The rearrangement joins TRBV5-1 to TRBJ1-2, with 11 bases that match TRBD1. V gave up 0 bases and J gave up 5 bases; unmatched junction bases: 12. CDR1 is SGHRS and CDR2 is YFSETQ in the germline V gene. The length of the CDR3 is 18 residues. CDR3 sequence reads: CASSLGEDGTGGRYGYTF. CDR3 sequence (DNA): TGCGCCAGCAGCTTGGGAGAAGACGGGACAGGGGGACGGTATGGCTACACCTTC.

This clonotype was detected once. The CDR3 reads CAWSVSAGYRGYTF. In nucleotides, the CDR3 is TGTGCCTGGAGTGTATCCGCAGGATATCGGGGCTACACCTTC. The chain uses TRBV30 and TRBJ1-2; no definite D call. CDR1 and CDR2 from the germline V gene are GTSNPN and SVGIG (reference sequence). There are 14 residues in the CDR3. Deletions cut 0 bases from V and 8 bases from J, with 16 bases between.

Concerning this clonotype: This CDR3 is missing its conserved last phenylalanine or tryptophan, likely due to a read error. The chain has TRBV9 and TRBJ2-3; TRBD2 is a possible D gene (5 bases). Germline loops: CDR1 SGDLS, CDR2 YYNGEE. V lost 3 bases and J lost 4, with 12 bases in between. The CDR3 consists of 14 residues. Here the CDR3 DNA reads TGTGCCAGCAGCGGAGGACTTGCTTCAGATACGCAGTATTCT. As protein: CASSGGLASDTQYS.

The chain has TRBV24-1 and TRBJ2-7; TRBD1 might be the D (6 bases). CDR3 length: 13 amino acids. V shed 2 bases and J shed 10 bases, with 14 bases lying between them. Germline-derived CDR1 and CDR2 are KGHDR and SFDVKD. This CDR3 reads CATSDSFLDRQYF. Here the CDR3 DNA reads TGTGCCACCAGTGATTCTTTCCTGGACAGACAGTACTTC.

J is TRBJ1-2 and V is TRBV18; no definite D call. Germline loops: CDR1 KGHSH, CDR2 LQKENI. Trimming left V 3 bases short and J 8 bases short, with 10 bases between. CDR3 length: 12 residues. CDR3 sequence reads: CASSPMTEGYTF. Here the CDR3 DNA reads TGTGCCAGCTCACCGATGACTGAGGGCTACACCTTC.